A few counts support the clone carrying this T cell receptor (beta chain). This sample is part of a study of regulatory T cells in long-lasting Graves disease. Both iRepertoire HTBI primers and Arm-PCR of CDR3 regions were used to build the TCR beta libraries. TCRdb analysed the multiplex PCR reads with MiXCR anew, one entry per CDR3 protein. Of about 440,000 distinct CDR3 sequences in the sample, approximately 15% were seen once. Indicated time point: newly diagnosed GD, antithyroid drugs for less than 3 months. From PBMCs, RNA was extracted and then used to make the TCR library. Patients were enrolled at an endocrinology department in Xi'an, China. After removal of 0 bases from V and 0 bases from J, the junction contained 9 bases not matched to a gene. This CDR3 is built from 19 residues. In germline, CDR1 is SGDLS, CDR2 YYNGEE. This sample also appeared in a second study, on T cells in Graves' hyperthyroidism and ophthalmopathy. As that study records: Stable disease denoted Graves' hyperthyroidism without ophthalmopathy progression within 18 months. From stable hyperthyroidism, ophthalmopathy was set apart by a 13 V-J model.

The chain joins TRBV9 to TRBJ2-2, with TRBD2 matching 9 bases. This clonotype was obtained from a woman aged 30 to 39 with Graves disease. Sequenced material: peripheral blood mononuclear cells (PBMCs), taken at new diagnosis, from a patient treated with antithyroid drugs. The CDR3 bases are TGTGCCAGCAGCGTAGAGGGACTAGCCTTTAACGCGAACACCGGGGAGCTGTTTTTT. Amino acid sequence: CASSVEGLAFNANTGELFF. Full variable domain (outside the CDR3, taken from reference TRBV9 and TRBJ2-2): DSGVTQTPKHLITATGQRVTLRCSPRSGDLSVYWYQQSLDQGLQFLIQYYNGEERAKGNILERFSAQQFPDLHSELNLSSLELGDSALYFCASSVEGLAFNANTGELFFGEGSRLTVL.